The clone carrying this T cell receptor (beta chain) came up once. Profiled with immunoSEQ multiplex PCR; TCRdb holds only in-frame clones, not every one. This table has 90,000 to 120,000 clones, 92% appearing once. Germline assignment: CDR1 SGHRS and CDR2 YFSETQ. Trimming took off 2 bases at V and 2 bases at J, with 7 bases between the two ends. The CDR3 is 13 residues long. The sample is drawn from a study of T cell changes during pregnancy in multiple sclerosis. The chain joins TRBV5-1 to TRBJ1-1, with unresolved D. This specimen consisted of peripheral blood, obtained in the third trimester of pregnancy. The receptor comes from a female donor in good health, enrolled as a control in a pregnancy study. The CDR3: CASSFRGNTEAFF. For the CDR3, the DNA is TGCGCCAGCAGCTTCCGGGGAAACACTGAAGCTTTCTTT.